Sequencing of this T cell receptor (beta chain) was carried out in a study of T cell repertoires in cytomegalovirus infection. Overall study context: Matching HLA type and CMV infection were both indicated by public TCR beta signatures. General study results and limits: Accumulated public TCR beta family frequency recognized individuals carrying CMV together with the relevant HLA.

TCRdb reprocessed the reads via MiXCR and lists one record per CDR3 protein. The sample includes some 940,000 distinct CDR3 sequences, roughly 31% seen only once; the top ten take around an eighth. Germline-derived CDR1 and CDR2 are SGHVS and FNYEAQ. Deletions cut 5 bases from V and 6 bases from J, with 8 bases between. This CDR3 has 13 residues. With respect to this clonotype: The antigen remains unidentified.

The source material was cultured CD8+ T cells from PBMCs, sampled from culture after CMV antigen stimulation. The source of this sequence is a human donor in good health (CMV status not recorded). Some clones in this sample may be carry-over from other donors' samples. The chain joins TRBV7-6 to TRBJ1-6; D uncertain. CDR3 coding DNA: TGTGCCAGCAGCGCCAACAGTAATTCACCCCTCCACTTT. Translation: CASSANSNSPLHF.